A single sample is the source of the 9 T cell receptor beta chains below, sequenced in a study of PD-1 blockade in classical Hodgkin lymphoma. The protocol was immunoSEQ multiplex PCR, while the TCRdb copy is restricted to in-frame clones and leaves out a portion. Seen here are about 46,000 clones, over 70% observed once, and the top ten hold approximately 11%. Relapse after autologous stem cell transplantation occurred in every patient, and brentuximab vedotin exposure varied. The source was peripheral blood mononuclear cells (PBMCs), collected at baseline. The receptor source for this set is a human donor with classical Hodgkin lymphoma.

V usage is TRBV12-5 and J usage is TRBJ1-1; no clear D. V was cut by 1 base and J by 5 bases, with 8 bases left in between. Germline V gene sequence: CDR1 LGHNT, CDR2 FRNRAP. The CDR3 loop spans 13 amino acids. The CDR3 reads CASGLDAITEAFF. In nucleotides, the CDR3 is TGTGCTAGTGGTTTGGATGCAATAACTGAAGCTTTCTTT.

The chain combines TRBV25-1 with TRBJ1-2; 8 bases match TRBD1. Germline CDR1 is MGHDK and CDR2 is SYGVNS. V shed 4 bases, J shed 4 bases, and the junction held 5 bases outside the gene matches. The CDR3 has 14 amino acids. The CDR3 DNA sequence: TGTGCCAGCAGTGGGACAGGGCAGACCTATGGCTACACCTTC. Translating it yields CASSGTGQTYGYTF.

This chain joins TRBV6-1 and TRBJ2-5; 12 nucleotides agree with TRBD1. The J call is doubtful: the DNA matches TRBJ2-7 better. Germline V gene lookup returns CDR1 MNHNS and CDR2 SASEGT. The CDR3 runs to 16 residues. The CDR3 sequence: CASSEGQGALSYEQYF. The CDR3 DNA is TGTGCCAGCAGTGAGGGACAGGGGGCTCTCTCCTACGAGCAGTACTTC.

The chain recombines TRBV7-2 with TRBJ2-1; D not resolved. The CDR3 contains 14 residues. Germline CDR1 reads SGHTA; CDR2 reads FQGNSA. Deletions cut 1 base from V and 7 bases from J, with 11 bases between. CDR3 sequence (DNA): TGTGCCAGCAGCTTAGGTCTAGTAAGGAATGAGCAGTTCTTC. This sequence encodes CASSLGLVRNEQFF.

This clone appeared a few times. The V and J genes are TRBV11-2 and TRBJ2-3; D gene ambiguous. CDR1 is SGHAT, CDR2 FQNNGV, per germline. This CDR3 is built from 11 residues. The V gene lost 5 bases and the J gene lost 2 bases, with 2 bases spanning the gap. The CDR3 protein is CASSDTDTQYF. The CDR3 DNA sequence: TGTGCCAGCAGCGACACAGATACGCAGTATTTT.

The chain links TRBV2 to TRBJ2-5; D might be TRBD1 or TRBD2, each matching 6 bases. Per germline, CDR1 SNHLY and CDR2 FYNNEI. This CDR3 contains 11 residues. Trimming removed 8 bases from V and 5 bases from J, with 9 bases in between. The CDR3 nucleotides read TGTGCCAGCGGAGGGGGGGAGACCCAGTACTTC. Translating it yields CASGGGETQYF.

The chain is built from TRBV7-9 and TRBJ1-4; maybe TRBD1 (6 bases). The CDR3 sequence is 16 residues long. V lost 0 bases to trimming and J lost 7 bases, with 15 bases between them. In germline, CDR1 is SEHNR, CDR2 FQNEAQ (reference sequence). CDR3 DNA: TGTGCCAGCAGCTTAGCCTTGGACAGTCGCGGTGAAAAACTGTTTTTT. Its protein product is CASSLALDSRGEKLFF.

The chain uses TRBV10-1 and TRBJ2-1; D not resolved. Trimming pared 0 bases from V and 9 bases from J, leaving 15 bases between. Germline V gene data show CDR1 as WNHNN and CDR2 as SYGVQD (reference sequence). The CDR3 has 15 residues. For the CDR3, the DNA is TGCGCCAGCAGTGAGTCGGGCCGAATGAACGCTGAGCAGTTCTTC. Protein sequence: CASSESGRMNAEQFF.

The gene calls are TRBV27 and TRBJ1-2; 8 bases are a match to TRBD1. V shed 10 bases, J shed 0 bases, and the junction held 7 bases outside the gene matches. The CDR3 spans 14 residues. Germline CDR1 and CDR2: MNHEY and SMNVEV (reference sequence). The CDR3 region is CATRGPGANYGYTF. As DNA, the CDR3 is TGTGCCACCAGGGGGCCGGGGGCTAACTATGGCTACACCTTC.